The subject of this entry is one T cell receptor beta chain. The germline V gene encodes CDR1 MDHEN and CDR2 SYDVKM. V lost 8 bases to trimming and J lost 11 bases, with 12 bases between them. The CDR3 spans 10 residues. Using immunoSEQ multiplex PCR, the repertoire was profiled, and TCRdb retains in-frame clones only, with some absent. The table records around 180,000 clones, about 82% of them present only once. The data were obtained in a study of blood T cell repertoires in COVID-19. As for the study in general: Some COVID-19 samples were acute and others convalescent; all came from the United States, Italy and Spain. Sources were T cells, B-cell-depleted T cells, or PBMCs; the material itself was cDNA or gDNA.

V and J are TRBV28 and TRBJ1-1; TRBD1 might be the D (5 bases). This clonotype was sampled from a woman aged 25 to 39 with acute or convalescent COVID-19. Sequenced material: peripheral blood. The CDR3 DNA sequence: TGTGCCAGCTATCAGGGTCGCGCTTTCTTT. Translated, it gives CASYQGRAFF.